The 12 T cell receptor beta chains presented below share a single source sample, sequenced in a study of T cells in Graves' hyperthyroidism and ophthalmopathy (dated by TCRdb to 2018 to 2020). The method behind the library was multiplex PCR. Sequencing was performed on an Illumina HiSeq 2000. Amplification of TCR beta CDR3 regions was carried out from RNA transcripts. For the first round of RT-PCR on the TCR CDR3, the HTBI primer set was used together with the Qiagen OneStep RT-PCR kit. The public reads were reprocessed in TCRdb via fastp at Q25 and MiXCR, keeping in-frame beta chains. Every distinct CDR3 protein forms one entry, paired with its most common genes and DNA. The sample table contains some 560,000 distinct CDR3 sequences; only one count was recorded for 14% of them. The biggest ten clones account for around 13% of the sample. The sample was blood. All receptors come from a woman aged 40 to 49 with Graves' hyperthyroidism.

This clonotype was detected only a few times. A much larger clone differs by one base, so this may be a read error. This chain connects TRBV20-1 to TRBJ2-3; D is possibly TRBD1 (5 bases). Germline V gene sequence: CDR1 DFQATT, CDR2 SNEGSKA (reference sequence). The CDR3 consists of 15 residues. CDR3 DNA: TGCAGTGCTGGAGACTCCAAGACGTTCACAGGTACGCAGTATTTT. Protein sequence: CSAGDSKTFTGTQYF.

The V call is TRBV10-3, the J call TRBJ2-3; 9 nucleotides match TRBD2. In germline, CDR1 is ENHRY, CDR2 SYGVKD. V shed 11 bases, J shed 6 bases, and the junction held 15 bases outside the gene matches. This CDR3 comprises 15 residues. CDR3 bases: TGTGCCGTCACCCCGGGACTAGCAGCTGGGGATACGCAGTATTTT. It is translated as CAVTPGLAAGDTQYF.

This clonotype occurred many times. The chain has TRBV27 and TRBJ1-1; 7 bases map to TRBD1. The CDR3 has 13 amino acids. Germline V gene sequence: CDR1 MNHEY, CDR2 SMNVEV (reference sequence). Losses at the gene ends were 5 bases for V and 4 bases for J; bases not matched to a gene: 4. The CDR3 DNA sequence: TGTGCCAGCAGTATCGGGACAGTCACTGAAGCTTTCTTT. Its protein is CASSIGTVTEAFF.

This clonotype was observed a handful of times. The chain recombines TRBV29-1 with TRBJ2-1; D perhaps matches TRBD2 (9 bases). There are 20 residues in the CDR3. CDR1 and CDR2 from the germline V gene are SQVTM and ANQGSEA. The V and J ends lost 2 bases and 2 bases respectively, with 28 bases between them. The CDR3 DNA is TGCAGCGTTGAAAGGTTAGGGCGGACAGGGTTAGCGGGGGCCTACAATGAGCAGTTCTTC. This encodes CSVERLGRTGLAGAYNEQFF.

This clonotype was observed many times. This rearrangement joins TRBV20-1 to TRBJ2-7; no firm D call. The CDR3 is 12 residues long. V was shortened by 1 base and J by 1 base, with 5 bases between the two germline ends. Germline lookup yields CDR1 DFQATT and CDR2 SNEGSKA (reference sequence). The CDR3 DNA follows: TGCAGTGCTAGAGTGGATTCCTACGAGCAGTACTTC. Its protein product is CSARVDSYEQYF.

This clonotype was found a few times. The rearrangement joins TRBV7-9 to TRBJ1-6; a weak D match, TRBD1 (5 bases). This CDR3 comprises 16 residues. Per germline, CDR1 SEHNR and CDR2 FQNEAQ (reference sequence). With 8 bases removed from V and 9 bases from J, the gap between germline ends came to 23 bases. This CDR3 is CASGTTDSAKGSPLHF. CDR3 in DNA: TGTGCCAGCGGGACTACTGACAGTGCTAAGGGTTCACCCCTCCACTTT.

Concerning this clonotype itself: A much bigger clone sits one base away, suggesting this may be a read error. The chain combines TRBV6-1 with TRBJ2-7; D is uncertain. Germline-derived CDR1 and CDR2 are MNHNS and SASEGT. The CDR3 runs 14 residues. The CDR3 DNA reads TGTGCCGGCAGTGAAAGGACCAAAACTGACGAGCAGTACTTC. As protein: CAGSERTKTDEQYF.

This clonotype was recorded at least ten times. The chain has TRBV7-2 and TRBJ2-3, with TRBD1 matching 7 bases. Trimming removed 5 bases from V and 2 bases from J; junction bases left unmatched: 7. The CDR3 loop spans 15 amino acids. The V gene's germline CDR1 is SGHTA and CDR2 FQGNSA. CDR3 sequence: CASSPSGTDTDTQYF. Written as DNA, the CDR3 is TGTGCCAGCAGCCCCTCCGGGACAGACACAGATACGCAGTATTTT.

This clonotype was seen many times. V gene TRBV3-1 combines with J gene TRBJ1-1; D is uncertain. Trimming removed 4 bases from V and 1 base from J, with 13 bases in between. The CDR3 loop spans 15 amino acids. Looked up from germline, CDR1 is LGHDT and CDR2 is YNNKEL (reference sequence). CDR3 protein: CASSPRLLPNTEAFF. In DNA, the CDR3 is TGTGCCAGCAGCCCCCGCTTGCTCCCGAACACTGAAGCTTTCTTT.

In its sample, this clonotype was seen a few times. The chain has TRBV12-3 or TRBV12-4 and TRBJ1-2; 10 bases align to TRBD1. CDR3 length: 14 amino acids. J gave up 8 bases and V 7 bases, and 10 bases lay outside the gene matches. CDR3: CASIPPGQGPGYTF. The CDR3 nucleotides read TGTGCCAGCATCCCACCGGGACAGGGGCCGGGCTACACCTTC.

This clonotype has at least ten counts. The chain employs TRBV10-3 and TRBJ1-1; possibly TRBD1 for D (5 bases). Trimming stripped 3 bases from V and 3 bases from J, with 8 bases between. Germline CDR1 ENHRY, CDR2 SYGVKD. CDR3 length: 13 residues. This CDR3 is CAISDDSYTEAFF. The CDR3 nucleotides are TGTGCCATCAGTGACGACAGCTACACTGAAGCTTTCTTT.

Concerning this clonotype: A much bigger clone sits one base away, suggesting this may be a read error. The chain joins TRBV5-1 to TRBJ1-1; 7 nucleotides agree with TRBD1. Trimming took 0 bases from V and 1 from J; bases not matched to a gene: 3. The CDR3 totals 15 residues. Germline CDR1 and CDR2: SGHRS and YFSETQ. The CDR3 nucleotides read TGCGCCAGCAGCTTGGCCGGGACAGAGAACACTGAAGCTTTCTTT. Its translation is CASSLAGTENTEAFF.